This TCR beta chain is from a study of beta chain features in type 1 diabetes. Of the isolated RNA, all was reverse transcribed, and so the sequenced material was expressed TCRB transcripts. Sequencing was performed with immunoSEQ multiplex PCR; in TCRdb, only in-frame clones are kept and a portion is missing. The sample holds approximately 300,000 clones; approximately 11% are singletons and the top ten take over 0.015%. This CDR3 region has 16 residues. Germline V gene sequence: CDR1 SEHNR, CDR2 FQNEAQ (reference sequence). The V and J ends lost 5 bases and 2 bases respectively, with 18 bases between them. Whole-study results and caveats: Any HLA effect on TCRB rearrangement was left unresolved by small sub-analyses.

This clone was detected a few times. Antigen specificity is unknown. The receptor was derived from a woman aged 25-40 years in good health. V and J are TRBV7-9 and TRBJ2-5; no definite D call. The sequenced material came from naive CD4+ T cells from blood. The CDR3 DNA reads TGTGCCAGCAGCCCAAGCTTTAGAAACTTTCAAGAGACCCAGTACTTC. It translates to CASSPSFRNFQETQYF.